This T cell receptor (beta chain) was sequenced during a study of blood T cell repertoires in COVID-19. This clone showed up just a few times. Donors in Cohort 3 who had recovered were those with two negative PCRs, healthcare professional clearance, or resolution of their symptoms. This table comes from immunoSEQ multiplex PCR, and its TCRdb copy is limited to in-frame clones, with some not included. The repertoire holds around 240,000 clones, with 70% to 90% as singletons. The sequenced material came from PBMCs or T cells enriched from blood (not recorded which). The sequence came from a woman in her fifties or sixties who had recovered from COVID-19.

DNA of the CDR3: TGCGCCAGCAGCTTGTCGGGGGAGGCCGGAAACACCATATATTTT. Translation: CASSLSGEAGNTIYF. The chain links TRBV5-1 to TRBJ1-3; a weak D match, TRBD1 (5 bases). V lost 1 base and J 4 bases, leaving 12 bases between the germline ends. The germline CDR1 and CDR2 sequences are SGHRS and YFSETQ. The CDR3 length is 15 residues. Combining the CDR3 with reference TRBV5-1 and TRBJ1-3 gives the whole variable domain KAGVTQTPRYLIKTRGQQVTLSCSPISGHRSVSWYQQTPGQGLQFLFEYFSETQRNKGNFPGRFSGRQFSNSRSEMNVSTLELGDSALYLCASSLSGEAGNTIYFGEGSWLTVV.